Described below is a single T cell receptor (beta chain) sequence and its context. As yet, its antigen is unknown. TCRdb's table, derived via immunoSEQ multiplex PCR, lists solely in-frame clones and lacks some. The sample includes roughly 170,000 clones, around 94% of them seen just once. These data belong to a study of T cell responses to AZD1222 COVID-19 vaccine. V lost 1 base and J 1 base, leaving 13 bases between the germline ends. Germline V gene data show CDR1 as LNHDA and CDR2 as SQIVND (reference sequence). This CDR3 is built from 16 residues. Study conclusions and caveats: Donors, mostly white British, included more females; clonal diversity was possibly underestimated.

The clonotype originates from an adult who received the AZD1222 COVID-19 vaccine. This chain uses TRBV19 with TRBJ1-1, with D unresolved. This specimen consisted of peripheral blood, obtained 28 days after the second AZD1222 dose. This chain's CDR3 is CASSIVVQVPNTEAFF. DNA for the CDR3: TGTGCCAGTAGTATAGTCGTTCAAGTTCCGAACACTGAAGCTTTCTTT.